The 10 T cell receptor beta chains listed next were all sequenced from one sample in a study of blood T cell repertoires in COVID-19 (TCRdb year 2020). Receptor amplification or capture employed the immunoSEQ multiplex PCR assay. The table was pulled from immuneACCESS by TCRdb, which kept in-frame rearrangements only. Such tables lose some clones; where checked, under half of the loss comes from unresolved V genes, and the rest has no known cause. The table for this sample lists some 110,000 clones; approximately 86% of them were counted only once. The ten largest clones add up to 4.5% of the sample. The specimen sequenced was peripheral blood. These receptor sequences come from a man aged 35-49 years with acute or convalescent COVID-19.

CDR3 amino acids: CASSTDRGSGNTIYF. The CDR3, as DNA: TGTGCCAGCAGCACAGACAGGGGTTCTGGAAACACCATATATTTT. The J gene is TRBJ1-3, the V gene TRBV7-9; TRBD1 matches at 8 bases. The CDR3 totals 15 residues. V lost 5 bases to trimming and J lost 1 base; unmatched junction nucleotides: 4. Germline CDR1 reads SEHNR; CDR2 reads FQNEAQ (reference sequence). The full variable domain, completed using reference TRBV7-9 and TRBJ1-3, is DTGVSQNPRHKITKRGQNVTFRCDPISEHNRLYWYRQTLGQGPEFLTYFQNEAQLEKSRLLSDRFSAERPKGSFSTLEIQRTEQGDSAMYLCASSTDRGSGNTIYFGEGSWLTVV.

The V gene is TRBV29-1, the J gene TRBJ2-1; 9 bases are shared with TRBD2. The germline gives CDR1 SQVTM, CDR2 ANQGSEA. With 4 bases clipped from V and 9 bases from J, the junction kept 4 bases outside the gene matches. The CDR3 spans 12 residues. The CDR3 DNA sequence: TGCAGCGTTGGGCGGGAGGGCCTTGAGCAGTTCTTC. Amino acids: CSVGREGLEQFF.

This chain uses TRBV7-2 with TRBJ2-1; weak D call: TRBD2 (6 bases). Trimming pared 1 base from V and 0 bases from J, leaving 10 bases between. Germline values: CDR1 SGHTA, CDR2 FQGNSA. CDR3 length: 16 residues. The CDR3 DNA sequence: TGTGCCAGCAGCTTAGACCGGGGGAGCTCCTACAATGAGCAGTTCTTC. Its protein is CASSLDRGSSYNEQFF.

The V gene is TRBV20-1, the J gene TRBJ2-3, with 12 bases identical to TRBD2. The CDR3 loop spans 15 amino acids. The ends lost 3 bases at V and 6 bases at J; junction bases unmatched: 7. Germline CDR1 is DFQATT and CDR2 is SNEGSKA (reference sequence). The CDR3 DNA follows: TGCAGTGCTAGTGAGACTAGCGGGAGAGGGGATACGCAGTATTTT. Residues: CSASETSGRGDTQYF.

J is TRBJ2-3 and V is TRBV2; D is perhaps TRBD2 (5 bases). Germline CDR1 is SNHLY and CDR2 is FYNNEI. The CDR3 consists of 13 residues. Trimming stripped 7 bases from V and 1 base from J, with 9 bases between. In nucleotides, the CDR3 is TGTGCCAGCAATCGGCGGGGCACAGATACGCAGTATTTT. Its protein product is CASNRRGTDTQYF.

Details on this clone: One end of the junction does not line up with germline, which may come from a read error. This chain joins TRBV9 and TRBJ1-1; 8 positions match TRBD1. Looked up from germline, CDR1 is SGDLS and CDR2 is YYNGEE. This CDR3 has 14 residues. CDR3 DNA: TGTGCCGGCAGCGTAGAGGCAGGGGGCACGGAAGCTTTCTTT. Translation: CAGSVEAGGTEAFF.

Comments on this clone: The same CDR3 arises from other DNA sequences in this sample as well. The genes are TRBV5-1 and TRBJ2-3; D gene uncertain. V was trimmed by 0 bases and J by 2 bases, leaving 7 bases between them. Germline loops: CDR1 SGHRS, CDR2 YFSETQ. The CDR3 is 14 amino acids. Here the CDR3 DNA reads TGCGCCAGCAGCTTGGGAGGAAACACAGATACGCAGTATTTT. Amino acids: CASSLGGNTDTQYF.

The DNA of the CDR3 is TGTGCCAGCAGCTTAGCGCGGGGGCAAGAGACCCAGTACTTC. Residues: CASSLARGQETQYF. V and J are TRBV7-2 and TRBJ2-5; TRBD2 agrees at 7 bases. V was clipped by 0 bases and J by 2 bases; unmatched bases: 0. The CDR3 consists of 14 residues. Germline CDR1 and CDR2: SGHTA and FQGNSA.

This clone was seen a single time. The chain's CDR3 is CASSLKAGSGNTIYF. DNA for the CDR3: TGTGCCAGCAGCCTAAAGGCGGGCTCTGGAAACACCATATATTTT. The V gene is TRBV7-2, the J gene TRBJ1-3; no reliable D call. V was trimmed by 5 bases and J by 0 bases, leaving 11 bases between them. Germline CDR1 is SGHTA and CDR2 is FQGNSA. This CDR3 spans 15 amino acids.

This clone occurred once. The chain has TRBV27 and TRBJ1-2; no clear D. The CDR3 is made up of 14 amino acids. Germline CDR1 and CDR2: MNHEY and SMNVEV (reference sequence). V lost 8 bases and J 4 bases, leaving 17 bases between the germline ends. In DNA form, the CDR3 reads TGTGCCAGCTCGGCAGCGGGGTACTTCTATGGCTACACCTTC. Translating gives CASSAAGYFYGYTF.